The 17 T cell receptor beta chains below were found in one sample sequenced in a study of blood T cell repertoires in COVID-19 (TCRdb year 2020). The library was built by means of the immunoSEQ multiplex PCR assay. The source is immuneACCESS, and TCRdb retained only in-frame sequences with V and J called. Part of the clones is not carried over; for the studies checked, unresolved V genes explain less than half of this, and the remainder is unexplained. Present in this sample are 310,000 or so clones, over 75% of which were seen just once. In total, the top ten clones hold around a tenth of the sample. The sequenced sample consisted of PBMCs or T cells enriched from blood (not recorded which). The receptor set was obtained from a woman aged 35 to 49 who had recovered from COVID-19.

This chain connects TRBV15 to TRBJ1-1, with D hard to call. This CDR3 spans 13 amino acids. Trimming cost V 3 bases and J 10 bases, with 15 bases left between them. The germline CDR1 and CDR2 sequences are LNHNV and YYDKDF (reference sequence). The CDR3 here is CATSSKTPGRAFF. As DNA, the CDR3 is TGTGCCACCAGCAGTAAGACCCCAGGCCGAGCTTTCTTT.

J is TRBJ2-5 and V is TRBV9, with 10 bases lining up with TRBD2. This CDR3 is 15 amino acids long. Germline-derived CDR1 and CDR2 are SGDLS and YYNGEE. V lost 3 bases, J lost 4 bases, and 6 bases stayed unmatched. The CDR3 coding sequence is TGTGCCAGCAGCGAGAGCGGGGGGGCGGCAGAGACCCAGTACTTC. It encodes CASSESGGAAETQYF.

The sample holds a few counts of this clone. The genes are TRBV2 and TRBJ1-2; D is possibly TRBD1 (6 bases). Germline CDR1 SNHLY, CDR2 FYNNEI. V lost 6 bases, J lost 4 bases, and 15 bases lay in between. The CDR3 is made up of 14 amino acids. CDR3 sequence (DNA): TGTGCCAGCAGAAACTCAGGGGTTCTCTATGGCTACACCTTC. It yields the protein CASRNSGVLYGYTF. The full variable domain, its missing parts supplied by reference TRBV2 and TRBJ1-2, is EPEVTQTPSHQVTQMGQEVILRCVPISNHLYFYWYRQILGQKVEFLVSFYNNEISEKSEIFDDQFSVERPDGSNFTLKIRSTKLEDSAMYFCASRNSGVLYGYTFGSGTRLTVV.

The chain has TRBV21-1 and TRBJ2-1; no check of the table's D call, TRBD2, against the DNA was made. TRBV21-1 is shown as a pseudogene. CDR3 length: 16 residues. CDR3 residues: CASSKRGGRAYNEQFF. The CDR3 nucleotides read TGTGCCAGCAGCAAACGGGGCGGGAGGGCCTACAATGAGCAGTTCTTC.

This clone has just a few counts. The gene calls are TRBV7-8 and TRBJ2-3; 8 bases fit TRBD2. Per germline, CDR1 SGHVS and CDR2 FQNEAQ. The CDR3 covers 14 residues. Trimming took 5 bases from V and 2 from J; bases not matched to a gene: 3. The CDR3 is CASSRTSFTDTQYF. CDR3 coding DNA: TGTGCCAGCAGCAGGACTAGCTTCACAGATACGCAGTATTTT.

The rearrangement uses TRBV5-1 and TRBJ1-1; 7 bases map to TRBD1. The CDR3 contains 14 residues. Trimming cost V 4 bases and J 7 bases; bases outside gene matches: 10. CDR1 and CDR2 (germline): SGHRS, YFSETQ. The CDR3 DNA reads as TGCGCCAGCAGCCCGGACAGGTCAATGGGTGAAGCTTTCTTT. Its protein is CASSPDRSMGEAFF.

The chain has TRBV4-2 and TRBJ2-2; 16 positions agree with TRBD2. V shed 4 bases, J shed 0 bases, and the junction held 5 bases outside the gene matches. This CDR3 has 19 amino acids. Germline loops: CDR1 LGHNA, CDR2 YNFKEQ. The CDR3 sequence is CASSLGTSGGAANTGELFF. The CDR3 bases are TGTGCCAGCAGCCTGGGGACTAGCGGGGGGGCGGCGAACACCGGGGAGCTGTTTTTT.

The CDR3: CASSSTANTGELFF. CDR3 bases: TGTGCCAGCAGCTCGACAGCGAACACCGGGGAGCTGTTTTTT. The rearrangement links TRBV7-3 to TRBJ2-2; TRBD1 might be the D (5 bases). V dropped 4 bases and J dropped 0 bases, with 6 bases sitting between them. The germline CDR1 and CDR2 sequences are SGHTA and FQGTGA. The CDR3 runs 14 residues.

The chain links TRBV10-2 to TRBJ2-3; 7 bases agree with TRBD1. The CDR3 is 14 amino acids. The V gene's germline CDR1 is WSHSY and CDR2 SAAADI. Germline trimming cut 7 bases from V and 2 bases from J; bases unmatched to any gene: 6. The chain's CDR3 is CASTMGQTTDTQYF. In nucleotides, the CDR3 is TGCGCCAGCACCATGGGACAGACCACAGATACGCAGTATTTT.

The chain has TRBV7-2 and TRBJ2-2; TRBD2 is a possible D gene (6 bases). CDR3 length equals 13 residues. Germline CDR1 is SGHTA and CDR2 is FQGNSA. V shed 5 bases and J shed 4 bases, with 8 bases lying between them. The CDR3 protein is CASSRRGTGELFF. CDR3 in DNA: TGTGCCAGCAGCCGGAGGGGCACCGGGGAGCTGTTTTTT.

This chain links TRBV21-1 with TRBJ2-5; TRBD1 reflects the table's D call only, with no check against the DNA. TRBV21-1 is a listed pseudogene. This CDR3 has 17 amino acids. The CDR3 spells CASSKSTGDEIQETQYF. DNA of the CDR3: TGTGCCAGCAGCAAATCGACAGGGGACGAGATACAAGAGACCCAGTACTTC.

On this clone itself: The sample contains more than one DNA sequence encoding this CDR3. The chain recombines TRBV5-1 with TRBJ1-1; the D is unclear. CDR1 is SGHRS and CDR2 is YFSETQ in the germline V gene. This CDR3 has 13 amino acids. Trimming removed 2 bases from V and 3 bases from J, with 8 bases in between. The CDR3 DNA reads as TGCGCCAGCAGCTTCGGCCGGGACACTGAAGCTTTCTTT. Translation gives CASSFGRDTEAFF.

The J gene is TRBJ1-4, the V gene TRBV27, with TRBD1 matching over 7 bases. The CDR3 contains 14 residues. The germline CDR1 and CDR2 sequences are MNHEY and SMNVEV (reference sequence). The J segment lost 5 bases and the V segment lost 2 bases, leaving 2 bases of the junction unmatched. DNA for the CDR3: TGTGCCAGCAGTTTACAGGGGGAGAATGAAAAACTGTTTTTT. It encodes CASSLQGENEKLFF.

J is TRBJ2-5 and V is TRBV3-1 (or the pseudogene TRBV3-2), with D possibly TRBD1 on 6 matching bases. The CDR3 is made up of 14 amino acids. The V gene's germline CDR1 is LGHDT and CDR2 YNNKEL (reference sequence). V lost 4 bases, J lost 0 bases, and 9 bases lay in between. CDR3 DNA sequence: TGTGCCAGCAGCCCGAGGGGGTACCAAGAGACCCAGTACTTC. It encodes CASSPRGYQETQYF.

J is TRBJ2-7 and V is TRBV18; tentatively, D is TRBD2 (6 bases). The CDR3 extends over 15 amino acids. Germline CDR1 reads KGHSH; CDR2 reads LQKENI. Trimming cost V 0 bases and J 2 bases, with 11 bases left between them. The CDR3 reads CASSPPAGSTYEQYF. The CDR3 bases are TGTGCCAGCTCACCACCCGCGGGGTCCACCTACGAGCAGTACTTC.

J is TRBJ2-1 and V is TRBV11-1, with 14 positions matching TRBD2. The V gene's germline CDR1 is SGHAT and CDR2 FQDESV (reference sequence). V trimming: 6 bases; J trimming: 9 bases; junction bases outside the gene matches: 10. The CDR3 length is 16 residues. CDR3 DNA: TGTGCCAGCAGACCCGCGGGACTAGCGGGAGTCAGTGAGCAGTTCTTC. As protein: CASRPAGLAGVSEQFF.

The rearrangement uses TRBV15 and TRBJ2-1, with 14 bases matching TRBD2. Germline V gene lookup returns CDR1 LNHNV and CDR2 YYDKDF (reference sequence). The ends lost 3 bases at V and 10 bases at J; junction bases unmatched: 5. The CDR3 has 15 amino acids. Written as DNA, the CDR3 is TGTGCCACCAGCAGGGGACTAGCGGGAGTAGGAGAGCAGTTCTTC. Translated: CATSRGLAGVGEQFF.